The 12 T cell receptor beta chains below come from one sample, sequenced in a study of blood T cell repertoires in COVID-19. This table comes from immunoSEQ multiplex PCR, and its TCRdb copy is limited to in-frame clones, with some not included. The sample holds 250,000 to 300,000 clones, about nine tenths seen once. The specimen was peripheral blood. Every receptor here comes from a man in his fifties with acute or convalescent COVID-19.

The V and J genes are TRBV28 and TRBJ1-1; D might be TRBD1 (6 bases). V was shortened by 2 bases and J by 1 base, with 8 bases between the two germline ends. Germline assignment: CDR1 MDHEN and CDR2 SYDVKM. The CDR3 covers 14 residues. The CDR3 is CASSLQGTNTEAFF. As DNA, the CDR3 is TGTGCCAGCAGTTTACAGGGGACGAACACTGAAGCTTTCTTT.

The V call is TRBV19, the J call TRBJ1-2; 9 bases match TRBD1. This CDR3 is built from 15 residues. Losses at the gene ends were 5 bases for V and 8 bases for J; bases not matched to a gene: 12. Germline CDR1 reads LNHDA; CDR2 reads SQIVND (reference sequence). CDR3: CASSVGTGGPFGYTF. CDR3 DNA sequence: TGTGCCAGTAGTGTAGGAACAGGGGGCCCCTTCGGCTACACCTTC.

The chain is built from TRBV7-9 and TRBJ2-7; 9 bases line up with TRBD1. V lost 4 bases to trimming and J lost 4 bases; unmatched junction nucleotides: 11. Germline V gene data show CDR1 as SEHNR and CDR2 as FQNEAQ (reference sequence). This CDR3 has 16 amino acids. In DNA form, the CDR3 reads TGTGCCAGCAGCTCAACCTTGGGACAGGGTGGATACGAGCAGTACTTC. Translation: CASSSTLGQGGYEQYF.

This clone was detected only once. This CDR3 is CASSRDRGVNGYTF. The CDR3 DNA sequence: TGTGCCAGTAGCCGAGACAGGGGAGTAAATGGCTACACCTTC. The chain couples TRBV19 to TRBJ1-2, with TRBD1 matching over 8 bases. Germline V gene data show CDR1 as LNHDA and CDR2 as SQIVND (reference sequence). Trimming removed 6 bases from V and 6 bases from J; junction bases left unmatched: 9. This CDR3 has 14 residues.

This clone was observed a handful of times. The chain is built from TRBV9 and TRBJ1-2; possibly TRBD1 for D (5 bases). CDR3 length: 13 amino acids. The germline CDR1 and CDR2 sequences are SGDLS and YYNGEE. The ends were cut back, 0 bases at V and 6 bases at J, with 9 bases in the middle. The DNA of the CDR3 is TGTGCCAGCAGCGTAGGTATACAGGATGGCTACACCTTC. Translation: CASSVGIQDGYTF.

The chain joins TRBV10-3 to TRBJ2-1; TRBD1 aligns across 7 bases. This CDR3 is built from 19 residues. V dropped 5 bases and J dropped 0; count of bases not matched to a gene: 16. Germline V gene sequence: CDR1 ENHRY, CDR2 SYGVKD. CDR3 residues: CAISSSAGGTTSSYNEQFF. The CDR3 DNA reads as TGTGCCATCAGTTCCTCGGCAGGGGGTACTACGAGCTCCTACAATGAGCAGTTCTTC.

The chain recombines TRBV6-5 with TRBJ1-6; a possible D gene is TRBD1 (5 bases). The V end lost 2 bases, the J end lost 6 bases, and 14 bases lay between the germline ends. This CDR3 has 16 amino acids. Per the germline V gene, CDR1 is MNHEY and CDR2 is SVGAGI. This CDR3 is CASSYASTVVNSPLHF. The CDR3 DNA reads TGTGCCAGCAGTTACGCCTCGACAGTAGTTAATTCACCCCTCCACTTT.

This chain connects TRBV19 to TRBJ2-7; 8 nucleotides agree with TRBD1. Germline lookup yields CDR1 LNHDA and CDR2 SQIVND (reference sequence). V lost 6 bases and J lost 0; bases outside the gene matches: 10. The CDR3 has 16 residues. CDR3 sequence reads: CASSLGTGSFSYEQYF. The CDR3 nucleotides read TGTGCCAGTAGCCTTGGGACAGGCTCTTTCTCCTACGAGCAGTACTTC.

This sequence joins TRBV3-1 (or the pseudogene TRBV3-2) and TRBJ2-2, with a possible D match to TRBD1 (5 bases). V dropped 4 bases and J dropped 5 bases, with 20 bases sitting between them. The CDR3 is 17 residues long. Germline CDR1 is LGHDT and CDR2 is YNNKEL (reference sequence). Here the CDR3 DNA reads TGTGCCAGCAGCCCTAGACAGCGCAGTTGGGGAACCGGGGAGCTGTTTTTT. It specifies CASSPRQRSWGTGELFF.

Written as DNA, the CDR3 is TGTGCCAGCAGGCAAAGGGGGCTTGGAGAGACCCAGTACTTC. Its translation is CASRQRGLGETQYF. The rearrangement links TRBV6-5 to TRBJ2-5, with 7 bases fitting TRBD1. CDR1 MNHEY and CDR2 SVGAGI come from the germline V gene. This CDR3 is built from 14 residues. Trimming at V came to 6 bases and at J to 4 bases, leaving 8 bases not matched to a gene.

This clone was observed once. The chain is built from TRBV3-1 (or the pseudogene TRBV3-2) and TRBJ1-2, with a tentative D call TRBD1 (5 bases). Trimming removed 6 bases from V and 7 bases from J, with 18 bases in between. This CDR3 is built from 14 residues. Germline CDR1 LGHDT, CDR2 YNNKEL (reference sequence). CDR3: CASSPRGRDSGYTF. The CDR3, as DNA: TGTGCCAGCAGTCCGAGAGGGAGGGACTCTGGCTACACCTTC.

This rearrangement joins TRBV7-9 to TRBJ2-2, with 7 bases aligning to TRBD1. CDR1 and CDR2 (germline): SEHNR, FQNEAQ (reference sequence). The V segment lost 5 bases and the J segment 4 bases; nucleotides outside the gene matches: 7. The CDR3 contains 15 residues. The CDR3 nucleotides are TGTGCCAGCAGCACCTGGACAGGCCTCACCGGGGAGCTGTTTTTT. As protein: CASSTWTGLTGELFF. The variable domain in full, completed from reference TRBV7-9 and TRBJ2-2, reads DTGVSQNPRHKITKRGQNVTFRCDPISEHNRLYWYRQTLGQGPEFLTYFQNEAQLEKSRLLSDRFSAERPKGSFSTLEIQRTEQGDSAMYLCASSTWTGLTGELFFGEGSRLTVL.